This paragraph reports one TCR beta chain. The data stem from a study of T cells in Graves' hyperthyroidism and ophthalmopathy. There are 15 residues in the CDR3. V lost 0 bases, J lost 2 bases, and 9 bases lay in between. The germline CDR1 and CDR2 sequences are SGDLS and YYNGEE. RNA transcripts were the template for amplifying TCR beta CDR3 regions. First-round RT-PCR targeting the TCR CDR3 was performed with the HTBI primer set. MiXCR, applied by TCRdb to the multiplex PCR reads, yields one record per CDR3 protein. Of roughly 660,000 distinct CDR3 sequences listed, 17% are singletons. The chain carries TRBV9 and TRBJ2-1, with a weak D call TRBD2 (5 bases). This TCR was sampled from a man aged 45-60 years with Graves' hyperthyroidism. The specimen was blood. This CDR3 reads CASSVDSGTYNEQFF. The CDR3, as DNA: TGTGCCAGCAGCGTAGACAGCGGAACCTACAATGAGCAGTTCTTC.